These 19 T cell receptor beta chains originate from one sample sequenced in a study of blood T cell repertoires in COVID-19. Only in-frame clones appear in the TCRdb table, and some are missing; sequencing was by immunoSEQ multiplex PCR. This table has approximately 260,000 clones, about 80% appearing once. Sequencing was done on a sample of PBMCs or T cells enriched from blood (not recorded which). Receptors were obtained from a man aged 25-45 years with acute COVID-19.

This clone has only one observation. The chain is built from TRBV3-1 (or the pseudogene TRBV3-2) and TRBJ2-2, with TRBD1 as a possible D gene (5 bases). The V and J ends lost 1 base and 4 bases respectively, with 13 bases between them. In germline, CDR1 is LGHDT, CDR2 YNNKEL (reference sequence). This CDR3 region has 16 residues. The CDR3 loop reads CASSQVLGDITGELFF. For the CDR3, the DNA is TGTGCCAGCAGCCAAGTTTTAGGGGATATCACCGGGGAGCTGTTTTTT.

J is TRBJ2-3 and V is TRBV29-1, with a weak D call TRBD1 (5 bases). The germline gives CDR1 SQVTM, CDR2 ANQGSEA. V was trimmed by 4 bases and J by 2 bases, leaving 16 bases between them. CDR3 length: 15 amino acids. CDR3 in amino acids: CSVGLDGQITDTQYF. The CDR3 nucleotides read TGCAGCGTTGGGTTGGACGGACAAATCACAGATACGCAGTATTTT.

DNA for the CDR3: TGTGCCAGCAGCCGGGGTAGCAATCAGCCCCAGCATTTT. Protein product: CASSRGSNQPQHF. The chain has TRBV5-4 and TRBJ1-5; the D is unclear. The CDR3 covers 13 residues. The germline V gene encodes CDR1 SGHNT and CDR2 YYREEE (reference sequence). The V end was cut by 4 bases, the J end by 0 bases, with 5 bases between.

J is TRBJ1-1 and V is TRBV10-3; D is possibly TRBD1 (6 bases). Trimming pared 6 bases from V and 0 bases from J, leaving 14 bases between. There are 15 residues in the CDR3. Germline assignment: CDR1 ENHRY and CDR2 SYGVKD. CDR3 residues: CAIRRTDSMNTEAFF. In DNA form, the CDR3 reads TGTGCCATCAGGAGGACAGACTCCATGAACACTGAAGCTTTCTTT.

This clone was recorded once. The rearrangement joins TRBV6-5 to TRBJ1-2; maybe TRBD1 (6 bases). The germline V and J ends were trimmed by 0 bases and 10 bases, with 12 bases remaining between them. The CDR3 totals 13 residues. CDR1 MNHEY and CDR2 SVGAGI come from the germline V gene. CDR3 residues: CASSYSKRDTYTF. In nucleotides, the CDR3 is TGTGCCAGCAGTTACTCGAAGCGGGACACCTACACCTTC.

The V call is TRBV7-8, the J call TRBJ1-1; unclear D gene. The CDR3 runs 13 residues. Germline V lookup: CDR1 SGHVS, CDR2 FQNEAQ. V lost 3 bases and J lost 4, with 9 bases in between. Here the CDR3 DNA reads TGTGCCAGCAGCTTCGGGGTCCGCACTGAAGCTTTCTTT. It yields the protein CASSFGVRTEAFF.

This clone was observed a single time. The genes are TRBV6-4 and TRBJ1-6; 7 bases fit TRBD1. The CDR3 length is 15 residues. From germline, CDR1 is MRHNA and CDR2 SNTAGT. V was pared by 5 bases and J by 7 bases, with 8 bases of the junction left unmatched. The CDR3 sequence is CASSLEQGTNSPLHF. As DNA, the CDR3 is TGTGCCAGCAGTTTAGAACAGGGGACGAATTCACCCCTCCACTTT.

The J gene is TRBJ2-1, the V gene TRBV5-6, with 12 bases aligning to TRBD2. From germline, CDR1 is SGHDT and CDR2 YYEEEE. Losses at the gene ends were 4 bases for V and 5 bases for J; bases not matched to a gene: 4. CDR3 length equals 15 residues. The CDR3 DNA follows: TGTGCCAGCAGCCCTCGGACTAGCGGGAACAATGAGCAGTTCTTC. It is translated as CASSPRTSGNNEQFF.

The rearrangement uses TRBV7-9 and TRBJ1-2, with 10 nucleotides matching TRBD1. The germline gives CDR1 SEHNR, CDR2 FQNEAQ (reference sequence). V shed 4 bases, J shed 4 bases, and the junction held 9 bases outside the gene matches. This CDR3 has 16 residues. CDR3: CASSSPGQGRFYGYTF. DNA for the CDR3: TGTGCCAGCAGCTCTCCGGGACAGGGGAGATTCTATGGCTACACCTTC. Together with reference TRBV7-9 and TRBJ1-2, the CDR3 gives the full variable domain: DTGVSQNPRHKITKRGQNVTFRCDPISEHNRLYWYRQTLGQGPEFLTYFQNEAQLEKSRLLSDRFSAERPKGSFSTLEIQRTEQGDSAMYLCASSSPGQGRFYGYTFGSGTRLTVV.

The V gene is TRBV7-8, the J gene TRBJ1-4, with 10 bases identical to TRBD1. Germline assignment: CDR1 SGHVS and CDR2 FQNEAQ. This CDR3 comprises 16 residues. V shed 1 base and J 2 bases; nucleotides not matched to a gene: 1. CDR3 in amino acids: CASSLGDRGTNEKLFF. In DNA form, the CDR3 reads TGTGCCAGCAGCTTAGGGGACAGGGGCACTAATGAAAAACTGTTTTTT.

This rearrangement joins TRBV27 to TRBJ2-6; possibly TRBD2 for D (6 bases). CDR1 and CDR2 from the germline V gene are MNHEY and SMNVEV (reference sequence). This CDR3 has 14 amino acids. The V end was cut by 7 bases, the J end by 4 bases, with 11 bases between. CDR3 sequence: CASTNAGGANVLTF. CDR3 in DNA: TGTGCCAGCACCAACGCGGGGGGGGCCAACGTCCTGACTTTC.

The rearrangement joins TRBV7-9 to TRBJ1-1; 7 bases line up with TRBD1. The CDR3 sequence is 15 residues long. Germline loops: CDR1 SEHNR, CDR2 FQNEAQ (reference sequence). V was clipped by 2 bases and J by 4 bases; unmatched bases: 7. CDR3 protein: CASSLQGGSGTEAFF. The CDR3 DNA sequence: TGTGCCAGCAGCTTACAGGGGGGATCGGGCACTGAAGCTTTCTTT.

V and J are TRBV12-3 or TRBV12-4 and TRBJ1-2; no clear D gene. This CDR3 is built from 13 residues. V was trimmed by 2 bases and J by 4 bases, leaving 8 bases between them. CDR3 protein: CASSLKEVYGYTF. CDR3 nucleotide sequence: TGTGCCAGCAGTTTAAAGGAGGTCTATGGCTACACCTTC.

This clone came up once. The rearrangement joins TRBV3-1 (or the pseudogene TRBV3-2) to TRBJ1-3, with no clear D. Germline CDR1 is LGHDT and CDR2 is YNNKEL (reference sequence). The CDR3 totals 14 residues. V lost 4 bases, J lost 3 bases, and 10 bases lay in between. Here the CDR3 DNA reads TGTGCCAGCAGCCCGCTGAGGGTTGGAAACACCATATATTTT. Translated, it gives CASSPLRVGNTIYF.

The V call is TRBV6-5, the J call TRBJ2-4, with D perhaps matching TRBD2 (5 bases). Deletions cut 0 bases from V and 6 bases from J, with 15 bases between. The CDR3 spans 16 residues. CDR1 is MNHEY, CDR2 SVGAGI, per germline. The CDR3 here is CASSYSGGGGGNIQYF. The CDR3 DNA reads as TGTGCCAGCAGTTACTCGGGTGGAGGCGGAGGAAACATTCAGTACTTC.

V usage is TRBV19 and J usage is TRBJ2-1, with 9 bases that match TRBD2. Germline V gene data show CDR1 as LNHDA and CDR2 as SQIVND (reference sequence). The CDR3 length is 14 residues. Trimming at V came to 8 bases and at J to 5 bases, leaving 7 bases not matched to a gene. The CDR3 spells CASSSLAGHNEQFF. CDR3 nucleotide sequence: TGTGCCAGTTCTTCGCTAGCGGGGCACAATGAGCAGTTCTTC.

The rearrangement joins TRBV10-2 to TRBJ1-1; 9 bases align to TRBD1. The CDR3 totals 13 residues. The V gene's germline CDR1 is WSHSY and CDR2 SAAADI. V shed 7 bases and J 10 bases; nucleotides not matched to a gene: 10. The CDR3 DNA sequence: TGCGCCAGCACGTATATGGGACAGGGCCCAGCTTTCTTT. Residues: CASTYMGQGPAFF.

This chain links TRBV3-1 (or the pseudogene TRBV3-2) with TRBJ2-2; D remains ambiguous. The CDR3 is made up of 12 amino acids. The V end lost 4 bases, the J end lost 3 bases, and 3 bases lay between the germline ends. CDR1 and CDR2 (germline): LGHDT, YNNKEL (reference sequence). The CDR3 region has the DNA TGTGCCAGCAGCCTATACACCGGGGAGCTGTTTTTT. Its translation is CASSLYTGELFF.

The rearrangement links TRBV24-1 to TRBJ1-4, with D possibly matching TRBD1 (5 bases). The CDR3 totals 13 residues. The germline gives CDR1 KGHDR, CDR2 SFDVKD. The V end was cut by 6 bases, the J end by 5 bases, with 9 bases between. The CDR3 coding sequence is TGTGCCACCAGTACGGGGGGGAATGAAAAACTGTTTTTT. It yields the protein CATSTGGNEKLFF.